Following are 19 T cell receptor beta chains from one sample sequenced in a study of vaccination effects on CD4 cells after COVID-19. CD4+ T cells specific for antigen were expanded with viral peptide pools by the ViraFEST assay before sequencing. Isolation of CD4+ T cells took place after less than 12 days of culture. SARS-CoV-2 infected the person between March and December 2020, as confirmed by PCR. Their cognate antigens are unknown. This table comes from immunoSEQ multiplex PCR, and its TCRdb copy is limited to in-frame clones, with some not included. The repertoire includes around 24,000 clones, around 76% of them detected once, and roughly 17% sits in the top ten. The material sequenced was CD4+ T cells from PBMCs cultured with SARS-CoV-2 spike peptides, taken before COVID-19 vaccination. The source of these receptors is a human donor who had a prior SARS-CoV-2 infection.

This sequence joins TRBV7-9 and TRBJ2-7; unclear D gene. The germline gives CDR1 SEHNR, CDR2 FQNEAQ (reference sequence). The CDR3 is 15 residues long. Trimming took 0 bases from V and 3 from J, leaving 12 bases between them. The CDR3 reads CASSLASGRNYEQYF. The CDR3 DNA reads TGTGCCAGCAGCTTAGCGTCGGGCAGGAACTACGAGCAGTACTTC.

The rearrangement joins TRBV3-1 (or the pseudogene TRBV3-2) to TRBJ2-7, with D perhaps matching TRBD1 or TRBD2 (5 bases each). The CDR3 totals 13 residues. The V end lost 1 base, the J end lost 7 bases, and 11 bases lay between the germline ends. CDR1 is LGHDT, CDR2 YNNKEL, per germline (reference sequence). The CDR3 DNA is TGTGCCAGCAGCCAAGGGGGGTATCCAGAGCAGTACTTC. Its protein product is CASSQGGYPEQYF.

The chain has TRBV5-1 and TRBJ2-1; 12 nucleotides match TRBD2. The J segment lost 6 bases and the V segment lost 6 bases, leaving 10 bases of the junction unmatched. This CDR3 is built from 16 residues. Per germline, CDR1 SGHRS and CDR2 YFSETQ. The CDR3 nucleotides are TGCGCCAGCACACCGATAGGACTAGCGGGGACCAATGAGCAGTTCTTC. It translates to CASTPIGLAGTNEQFF.

The V and J genes are TRBV7-2 and TRBJ1-2; D is undetermined. V gave up 3 bases and J gave up 4 bases, with 6 bases separating them. CDR3 length: 12 residues. CDR1 is SGHTA and CDR2 is FQGNSA in the germline V gene. The CDR3 region is CASSFEAYGYTF. CDR3 coding DNA: TGTGCCAGCAGCTTTGAGGCCTATGGCTACACCTTC.

The chain joins TRBV7-9 to TRBJ1-1, with D uncertain. CDR1 is SEHNR, CDR2 FQNEAQ, per germline (reference sequence). V was pared by 1 base and J by 4 bases, with 7 bases between. The CDR3 is made up of 13 amino acids. CDR3 bases: TGTGCCAGCAGCTTAGGCCAAACCACTGAAGCTTTCTTT. Translated: CASSLGQTTEAFF.

The chain links TRBV20-1 to TRBJ2-2; D unclear. The CDR3 runs to 12 residues. V was trimmed by 3 bases and J by 6 bases, leaving 8 bases between them. The germline V gene encodes CDR1 DFQATT and CDR2 SNEGSKA (reference sequence). For the CDR3, the DNA is TGCAGTGCTAGTCCGTGGCCCGGGGAGCTGTTTTTT. This translates into CSASPWPGELFF.

J is TRBJ1-2 and V is TRBV15, with D possibly matching TRBD1 (6 bases). The CDR3 has 15 amino acids. Germline lookup yields CDR1 LNHNV and CDR2 YYDKDF (reference sequence). Trimming removed 1 base at V and 7 bases at J, with 16 bases between. The CDR3 region has the DNA TGTGCCACCAGCAGAGCGCGGACAGAACGAGCTGGCTACACCTTC. This gives the protein CATSRARTERAGYTF.

The chain has TRBV9 and TRBJ2-1; D unclear. The germline V gene has CDR1 SGDLS and CDR2 YYNGEE. The CDR3 consists of 15 residues. V was clipped by 2 bases and J by 4 bases, with 13 bases between them. The CDR3 region is CASSVVPTVYNEQFF. In nucleotides, the CDR3 is TGTGCCAGCAGCGTCGTACCGACGGTATACAATGAGCAGTTCTTC.

Here the CDR3 DNA reads TGTGCCCAACGAAAAGGGGGCCCCTCTGATAACACTGAAGCTTTCTTT. Translated: CAQRKGGPSDNTEAFF. The rearrangement joins TRBV30 to TRBJ1-1; 7 bases are a match to TRBD1. The V and J ends lost 8 bases and 2 bases, in that order; junction bases with no gene match: 17. Germline V gene data show CDR1 as GTSNPN and CDR2 as SVGIG (reference sequence). The CDR3 consists of 16 residues.

V gene TRBV6-2 or TRBV6-3 combines with J gene TRBJ2-3, with 8 bases aligning to TRBD2. This CDR3 spans 14 amino acids. Germline V lookup: CDR1 MNHEY, CDR2 SVGEGT. V gave up 5 bases and J gave up 4 bases; unmatched junction bases: 5. The DNA of the CDR3 is TGTGCCAGCAGTCAAGGACTAGCAGCAGATACGCAGTATTTT. Its translation: CASSQGLAADTQYF.

The V gene is TRBV10-3, the J gene TRBJ1-1; D gene uncertain. CDR1 ENHRY and CDR2 SYGVKD come from the germline V gene. The CDR3 is 13 residues long. Trimming pared 3 bases from V and 7 bases from J, leaving 12 bases between. CDR3 protein: CAISEYRPDEAFF. For the CDR3, the DNA is TGTGCCATCAGTGAATACCGGCCGGATGAAGCTTTCTTT.

The gene calls are TRBV9 and TRBJ1-6; no firm D call. The V gene lost 0 bases and the J gene lost 8 bases, with 9 bases spanning the gap. This CDR3 spans 14 amino acids. The germline V gene has CDR1 SGDLS and CDR2 YYNGEE. The CDR3 is CASSVDGRDSPLHF. The CDR3 region has the DNA TGTGCCAGCAGCGTAGATGGGAGGGATTCACCCCTCCACTTT.

A few counts support this clone. The rearrangement uses TRBV27 and TRBJ2-7, with no clear D. The CDR3 length is 13 residues. With 3 bases removed from V and 3 bases from J, the gap between germline ends came to 9 bases. Germline CDR1 MNHEY, CDR2 SMNVEV (reference sequence). This CDR3 is CASSLYLGYEQYF. The CDR3 nucleotides read TGTGCCAGCAGTTTGTATCTGGGCTACGAGCAGTACTTC.

This chain joins TRBV4-1 and TRBJ1-1; D is ambiguous. The length of the CDR3 is 15 residues. Trimming removed 1 base from V and 2 bases from J, with 11 bases in between. Germline CDR1 MGHRA, CDR2 YSYEKL. The CDR3: CASSQGLTTNTEAFF. CDR3 nucleotide sequence: TGCGCCAGCAGCCAAGGTCTAACTACTAACACTGAAGCTTTCTTT.

The V and J genes are TRBV4-3 and TRBJ2-3, with 12 positions matching TRBD2. This CDR3 contains 17 residues. Germline assignment: CDR1 LGHNA and CDR2 YSLEER. Unmatched junction bases numbered 5, after V lost 4 bases and J lost 0 bases. Here the CDR3 reads CASSPGTSGRSTDTQYF. The CDR3 DNA is TGCGCCAGCAGCCCCGGGACTAGCGGGCGCAGCACAGATACGCAGTATTTT.

The V and J genes are TRBV30 and TRBJ1-6; D ambiguous. V lost 2 bases and J 10 bases, leaving 12 bases between the germline ends. CDR1 is GTSNPN and CDR2 is SVGIG in the germline V gene (reference sequence). The CDR3 covers 13 residues. The CDR3 sequence: CAWSLRDLSPLHF. The DNA for the CDR3 is TGTGCCTGGAGTTTGAGGGATCTGTCACCCCTCCACTTT.

This clone was seen just once. The V gene is TRBV9, the J gene TRBJ2-2; no reliable D call. Germline CDR1 reads SGDLS; CDR2 reads YYNGEE. The CDR3 has 13 residues. The V end was cut by 4 bases, the J end by 8 bases, with 12 bases between. The CDR3 DNA reads as TGTGCCAGCAGCCTAGTGGGGTCAGGGGAGCTGTTTTTT. This translates into CASSLVGSGELFF.

The chain uses TRBV9 and TRBJ2-7; TRBD1 matches at 10 bases. The CDR3 spans 15 residues. In germline, CDR1 is SGDLS, CDR2 YYNGEE. V trimming: 5 bases; J trimming: 2 bases; junction bases outside the gene matches: 7. CDR3 loop: CASSLGQGGTYEQYF. The CDR3 bases are TGTGCCAGCAGTCTTGGACAGGGGGGTACCTACGAGCAGTACTTC. The whole variable domain, filled in from reference TRBV9 and TRBJ2-7, reads DSGVTQTPKHLITATGQRVTLRCSPRSGDLSVYWYQQSLDQGLQFLIQYYNGEERAKGNILERFSAQQFPDLHSELNLSSLELGDSALYFCASSLGQGGTYEQYFGPGTRLTVT.

The chain recombines TRBV5-1 with TRBJ2-1; unclear D gene. Germline CDR1 SGHRS, CDR2 YFSETQ. The CDR3 is 14 residues long. Trimming left V 1 base short and J 0 bases short, with 5 bases between. The CDR3 DNA follows: TGCGCCAGCAGCTTGTTGAGCTCCTACAATGAGCAGTTCTTC. The encoded protein is CASSLLSSYNEQFF.